This is a list of T cell receptor beta chains from one sample in a study of blood T cell repertoires in COVID-19. TCRdb's table, derived via immunoSEQ multiplex PCR, lists solely in-frame clones and lacks some. The sample yields a few hundred thousand clones, around 87% seen once. Sequenced input: peripheral blood. These receptor sequences come from a woman in her 70s with active or convalescent COVID-19. Each CDR3 is given with its conserved first and last residue. A D gene is named only where the DNA matches it firmly. Clone sizes are given selectively: once, few, many, or a class where the clone is expanded.

>-|TRBJ2-6|TRBV10-1|-
CASSERRGSGANVLTF
>-|TRBJ1-1|TRBV19|-
CASKSRVDNEAFF
>-|TRBJ2-1|TRBV5-6|-
CASSLGDNSYNEQFF
>TRBD2|TRBJ2-7|TRBV11-2|-
CASSLEISGGPWLRTYEQYF
>TRBD2|TRBJ2-3|TRBV28|-
CASDRGLEGNTQYF
>-|TRBJ1-5|TRBV7-6|-
CASSPEGGEEQPQHF
>-|TRBJ2-3|TRBV6-6|-
CASGMEGRDTQYF
>-|TRBJ2-7|TRBV5-1|many
CASSHGRGYEQYF
>-|TRBJ2-3|TRBV4-2|-
CASSQVVADTQYF
>-|TRBJ2-2|TRBV19|-
CASSPREISGELFF
>TRBD2|TRBJ2-1|TRBV18|-
CASSRMTGTSVYNEQFF
>TRBD1|TRBJ2-1|TRBV5-1|-
CASSLSTGTGLLNEQFF
>-|TRBJ1-1|TRBV3-1/TRBV3-2|-
CASSQDPPGGVLNTEAFF
>TRBD2|TRBJ2-6|TRBV5-1|-
CASSTLAGGFSGANVLTF
>-|TRBJ2-7|TRBV6-6|-
CASSYSTVRAYEQYF
>TRBD1|TRBJ2-7|TRBV4-3|-
CASSSDRVVSYEQYF
>-|TRBJ2-2|TRBV5-1|-
CASSLDGRGTGELFF
>TRBD2|TRBJ2-5|TRBV7-2|-
CASSLAERGGRETQYF
>-|TRBJ2-3|TRBV4-3|-
CASSQDSSGGRDTQYF
>-|TRBJ2-5|TRBV4-1|-
CASVPQETQYF
>TRBD1|TRBJ1-4|TRBV15|-
CATSRLIQGNREKLFF
>TRBD1|TRBJ1-6|TRBV3-1/TRBV3-2|-
CASSQAGTGVSPLHF
>-|TRBJ1-1|TRBV6-6|few
CASEHRQVRLGAFF
>TRBD1|TRBJ2-1|TRBV27|-
CASRPGQGNNEQFF
>-|TRBJ1-1|TRBV20-1|medium-sized
CSAINTEAFF
>TRBD1|TRBJ2-7|TRBV5-1|-
CASSASRGQGPYEQYF
>TRBD2|TRBJ2-3|TRBV6-2/TRBV6-3|-
CASSYSTEAGALDTQYF
>TRBD1|TRBJ2-6|TRBV10-3|-
CAISETTGGAGANVLTF
>-|TRBJ1-2|TRBV9|-
CASSVGTSKGGYTF
>-|TRBJ2-3|TRBV5-5|-
CASSWTDYNTDTQYF
>-|TRBJ1-3|TRBV6-5|-
CASRERLGSGNTIYF
>-|TRBJ2-1|TRBV11-2|-
CASSFLVTNEQFF
>TRBD2|TRBJ2-7|TRBV6-6|-
CASSSGGTKLAYEQYF
>-|TRBJ1-1|TRBV9|-
CASSVVAGEGEAFF
>-|TRBJ2-1|TRBV19|-
CASSILGLGVENEQFF
>TRBD1|TRBJ1-2|TRBV27|-
CASSPNFPPGQGKKGGYGYTF
>TRBD1|TRBJ1-2|TRBV5-6|few
CASSSTGDRYYGYTF
>-|TRBJ1-3|TRBV7-2|once
CASSVLQRSSGNTIYF
>-|TRBJ1-1|TRBV10-2|few
CASSELDRGGTEAFF
>-|TRBJ1-4|TRBV19|-
CASSIRGQLNEKLFF
>-|TRBJ1-1|TRBV6-5|-
CASRRNRESTEAFF
>TRBD1|TRBJ2-5|TRBV7-2|-
CASSPRTGSGETQYF
>-|TRBJ1-2|TRBV12-2|-
CASRLGRDSFYGYTF
>-|TRBJ1-1|TRBV5-1|few
CASSSSGGVGNTEAFF
>-|TRBJ1-3|TRBV7-8|-
CASSLATGTGNTIYF
>-|TRBJ2-6|TRBV10-2|-
CASSPTLRISGANVLTF
>TRBD1|TRBJ1-1|TRBV10-2|-
CASSTTGGETEAFF
>-|TRBJ2-7|TRBV7-2|-
CASSRQDSYEQYF
>TRBD1|TRBJ1-1|TRBV27|-
CASSLLGGMNTEAFF
>TRBD2|TRBJ2-3|TRBV11-3|-
CASSLRGGQDTQYF
>-|TRBJ1-1|TRBV5-6|once
CASSSFGGKAEAFF
>-|TRBJ1-4|TRBV6-2/TRBV6-3|few
CASSDSLGGYEKLFF
>TRBD2|TRBJ2-7|TRBV19|-
CASSSARGGEQYF
>TRBD1|TRBJ1-3|TRBV7-2|few
CASSPGQGPGNTIYF